This T cell receptor (beta chain) was found in a study of blood T cell repertoires in COVID-19. Using immunoSEQ multiplex PCR, the repertoire was profiled, and TCRdb retains in-frame clones only, with some absent. The sample records roughly 220,000 clones, approximately 84% being singletons. This receptor was taken from a man between 35 and 55 years old who had recovered from COVID-19. Sequenced: PBMCs or T cells enriched from blood (not recorded which).

Here the CDR3 DNA reads TGCGCCAGCAGCCAAGAAGCCAGGGGAGATGGCTACACCTTC. It codes for CASSQEARGDGYTF. The rearrangement links TRBV4-1 to TRBJ1-2; D might be TRBD1 (6 bases). Trimming stripped 0 bases from V and 6 bases from J, with 11 bases between. The CDR3 runs 14 residues. Germline CDR1 MGHRA, CDR2 YSYEKL.